The 19 T cell receptor beta chains below all came from one sample that was sequenced in a study of control samples from healthy donors and cancer patients. The assay was immunoSEQ multiplex PCR, and TCRdb's table has in-frame clones only and misses some. The repertoire consists of about 130,000 clones, with roughly 92% occurring once and the leading ten covering around 6%. Sequenced sample: blood. The receptors here all came from a man aged 18 to 29 in good health.

The chain links TRBV7-9 to TRBJ2-3; maybe TRBD2 (7 bases). This CDR3 region has 15 residues. Trimming took off 4 bases at V and 4 bases at J, with 15 bases between the two ends. The V gene's germline CDR1 is SEHNR and CDR2 FQNEAQ (reference sequence). This CDR3 reads CASSSRGAGPDTQYF. Written as DNA, the CDR3 is TGTGCCAGCAGCTCCCGGGGGGCCGGACCAGATACGCAGTATTTT.

The rearrangement uses TRBV5-4 and TRBJ1-1; no clear D. CDR1 is SGHNT and CDR2 is YYREEE in the germline V gene (reference sequence). The CDR3 is 15 residues long. V gave up 0 bases and J gave up 0 bases, with 9 bases separating them. Written as DNA, the CDR3 is TGTGCCAGCAGCTTGGCTGAACAGCTGAACACTGAAGCTTTCTTT. Protein product: CASSLAEQLNTEAFF.

The chain has TRBV2 and TRBJ2-2, with a tentative D call TRBD1 (6 bases). The CDR3 spans 16 residues. The germline gives CDR1 SNHLY, CDR2 FYNNEI. V gave up 10 bases and J gave up 2 bases, with 20 bases separating them. The CDR3 reads CAIEGDEKANTGELFF. CDR3 DNA sequence: TGTGCCATCGAGGGGGACGAGAAGGCCAACACCGGGGAGCTGTTTTTT.

This chain connects TRBV28 to TRBJ2-7; 9 bases map to TRBD1. The CDR3 spans 15 residues. With V trimmed by 2 bases and J by 2 bases, 4 bases remained unmatched. CDR1 is MDHEN and CDR2 is SYDVKM in the germline V gene. The CDR3 nucleotides are TGTGCCAGCAGTTTACCCAGACAGGGGGCCTACGAGCAGTACTTC. Translating gives CASSLPRQGAYEQYF.

The chain employs TRBV6-5 and TRBJ1-1; D is ambiguous. Germline-derived CDR1 and CDR2 are MNHEY and SVGAGI. Trimming removed 2 bases from V and 1 base from J, with 2 bases in between. The CDR3 covers 12 residues. The CDR3 protein is CASSYQNTEAFF. CDR3 nucleotides: TGTGCCAGCAGTTACCAGAACACTGAAGCTTTCTTT.

The chain links TRBV11-2 to TRBJ2-7; 7 positions match TRBD2. Trimming took 2 bases from V and 2 from J; bases not matched to a gene: 6. CDR3 size: 15 residues. The germline V gene has CDR1 SGHAT and CDR2 FQNNGV. This chain's CDR3 is CASSLPAGDAYEQYF. Here the CDR3 DNA reads TGTGCCAGCAGCTTACCTGCGGGGGACGCCTACGAGCAGTACTTC.

J is TRBJ2-5 and V is TRBV19, with 12 nucleotides matching TRBD2. The J segment lost 5 bases and the V segment lost 9 bases, leaving 13 bases of the junction unmatched. Looked up from germline, CDR1 is LNHDA and CDR2 is SQIVND (reference sequence). This CDR3 is built from 16 residues. This CDR3 is CASRELAGGLSETQYF. CDR3 nucleotides: TGTGCCAGCCGGGAACTAGCGGGGGGCCTTTCCGAGACCCAGTACTTC.

The chain carries TRBV5-6 and TRBJ1-6, with D possibly TRBD1 on 6 matching bases. The ends were cut back, 3 bases at V and 9 bases at J, with 16 bases in the middle. The CDR3 runs to 15 residues. In germline, CDR1 is SGHDT, CDR2 YYEEEE. The CDR3 loop reads CASSSQTGFGSPLHF. The CDR3 DNA is TGTGCCAGCAGCTCCCAGACAGGCTTCGGTTCACCCCTCCACTTT.

This clone was seen more than once but under ten times. The rearrangement joins TRBV5-1 to TRBJ1-2; tentative D call: TRBD1 (5 bases). CDR3 length equals 13 residues. The V end was cut by 4 bases, the J end by 6 bases, with 13 bases between. Germline-derived CDR1 and CDR2 are SGHRS and YFSETQ. CDR3 loop: CASSPSGWDGYTF. The CDR3 DNA is TGCGCCAGCAGCCCTTCAGGGTGGGATGGCTACACCTTC.

The chain uses TRBV6-5 and TRBJ1-4; D is perhaps TRBD1 (5 bases). The CDR3 is 14 amino acids. CDR1 is MNHEY and CDR2 is SVGAGI in the germline V gene. The CDR3 nucleotides are TGTGGGCGGGGGGACTTGCTAACTAATGAAAAACTGTTTTTT. Its protein is CGRGDLLTNEKLFF.

The chain couples TRBV10-3 to TRBJ1-1; a weak D match, TRBD1 (5 bases). This CDR3 is 14 amino acids long. Per germline, CDR1 ENHRY and CDR2 SYGVKD. V was shortened by 2 bases and J by 0 bases, with 7 bases between the two germline ends. The DNA for the CDR3 is TGTGCCATCAGTGAGGGGGGGGTGAACACTGAAGCTTTCTTT. This translates into CAISEGGVNTEAFF.

This sequence joins TRBV20-1 and TRBJ2-7, with D uncertain. Germline values: CDR1 DFQATT, CDR2 SNEGSKA (reference sequence). This CDR3 spans 11 amino acids. Trimming shortened V by 4 bases and J by 10 bases, and 14 bases separated the two germline ends. CDR3 loop: CSAKGVGYQYF. CDR3 DNA: TGCAGTGCTAAAGGCGTAGGGTATCAGTACTTC.

This clone was counted a single time. The rearrangement links TRBV11-2 to TRBJ1-3; the D is unclear. The CDR3 covers 13 residues. CDR1 SGHAT and CDR2 FQNNGV come from the germline V gene. V was shortened by 0 bases and J by 4 bases, with 4 bases between the two germline ends. The CDR3 loop reads CASSLEQGNTIYF. DNA for the CDR3: TGTGCCAGCAGCTTAGAACAGGGAAACACCATATATTTT.

This chain joins TRBV7-9 and TRBJ1-1; D is perhaps TRBD1 (6 bases). V shed 5 bases and J shed 1 base, with 23 bases lying between them. Germline V gene data show CDR1 as SEHNR and CDR2 as FQNEAQ (reference sequence). The CDR3 is made up of 18 amino acids. The CDR3 nucleotides read TGTGCCAGCAGCCCCATTACGGGACACGGGAGGGAGAACACTGAAGCTTTCTTT. This sequence encodes CASSPITGHGRENTEAFF.

Note on this clone: Other DNA sequences in this specimen translate into the identical CDR3. V usage is TRBV5-1 and J usage is TRBJ1-1, with D hard to call. Trimming cost V 4 bases and J 1 base, with 8 bases left between them. CDR3 size: 13 residues. Germline loops: CDR1 SGHRS, CDR2 YFSETQ. The CDR3: CASSLDPNTEAFF. DNA of the CDR3: TGCGCCAGCAGCCTCGACCCGAACACTGAAGCTTTCTTT.

In its sample, this clone was seen once. The gene calls are TRBV9 and TRBJ2-2; D uncertain. V lost 0 bases, J lost 0 bases, and 6 bases lay in between. The CDR3 totals 15 residues. Germline V gene lookup returns CDR1 SGDLS and CDR2 YYNGEE. The CDR3 here is CASSVVGTNTGELFF. CDR3 sequence (DNA): TGTGCCAGCAGCGTAGTCGGAACGAACACCGGGGAGCTGTTTTTT.

The V and J genes are TRBV11-2 and TRBJ2-1; the D is unclear. This CDR3 is 11 amino acids long. Trimming shortened V by 0 bases and J by 12 bases, and 6 bases separated the two germline ends. Looked up from germline, CDR1 is SGHAT and CDR2 is FQNNGV. The CDR3 DNA reads as TGTGCCAGCAGCTTAGAAGGGTGGCAGTTCTTC. Encoded protein: CASSLEGWQFF.

This clone was seen only once. The chain uses TRBV18 and TRBJ2-3; 8 nucleotides line up with TRBD1. From germline, CDR1 is KGHSH and CDR2 LQKENI. Trimming at V came to 7 bases and at J to 0 bases, leaving 12 bases not matched to a gene. This CDR3 contains 17 residues. The CDR3 coding sequence is TGTGCCAGCTACCTCCGGGACAGGACTACTAGCACAGATACGCAGTATTTT. As protein: CASYLRDRTTSTDTQYF.

This sequence joins TRBV14 and TRBJ2-1; D call uncertain. Trimming removed 6 bases from V and 3 bases from J, with 12 bases in between. The CDR3 is made up of 14 amino acids. Germline V gives CDR1 SGHDN, CDR2 FVKESK. DNA of the CDR3: TGTGCCAGCAGTCCAATTAACGTCTACAATGAGCAGTTCTTC. Translated: CASSPINVYNEQFF.